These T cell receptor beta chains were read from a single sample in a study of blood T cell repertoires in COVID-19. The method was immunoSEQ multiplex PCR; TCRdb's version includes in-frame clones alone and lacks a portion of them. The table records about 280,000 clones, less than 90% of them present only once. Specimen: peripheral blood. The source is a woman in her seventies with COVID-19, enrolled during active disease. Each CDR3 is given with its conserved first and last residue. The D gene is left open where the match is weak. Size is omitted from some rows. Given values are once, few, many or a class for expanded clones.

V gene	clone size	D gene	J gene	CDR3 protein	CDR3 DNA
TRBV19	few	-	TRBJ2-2	CASSIKGANTGELFF	TGTGCCAGTAGTATCAAAGGGGCGAACACCGGGGAGCTGTTTTTT
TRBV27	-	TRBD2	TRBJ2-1	CASSLGASGGLNEQFF	TGTGCCAGCAGTTTAGGGGCTAGCGGGGGGCTCAATGAGCAGTTCTTC
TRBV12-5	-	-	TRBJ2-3	CASGTGQKSTDTQYF	TGTGCTAGTGGGACAGGACAAAAGAGCACAGATACGCAGTATTTT
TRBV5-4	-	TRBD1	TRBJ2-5	CASSFRDREETQYF	TGTGCCAGCAGCTTCCGGGACAGAGAAGAGACCCAGTACTTC
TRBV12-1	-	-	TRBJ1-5	CASSPHRQRWQPQHF	TGTGCCAGCAGCCCCCACAGACAGCGATGGCAGCCCCAGCATTTT
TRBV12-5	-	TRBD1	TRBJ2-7	CASGPGTGIQYF	TGTGCTAGTGGCCCGGGGACAGGTATTCAGTACTTC
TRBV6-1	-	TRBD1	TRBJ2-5	CASSGNLQGVQETQYF	TGTGCCAGCAGTGGGAATTTACAGGGGGTCCAAGAGACCCAGTACTTC
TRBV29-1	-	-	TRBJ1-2	CSVRESSGYTF	TGCAGCGTTCGGGAGAGCAGTGGCTACACCTTC
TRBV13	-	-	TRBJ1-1	CASSTPWRGGNTEAFF	TGTGCCAGCAGCACCCCATGGCGGGGTGGGAACACTGAAGCTTTCTTT
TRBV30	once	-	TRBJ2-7	CAWSNSYEQYF	TGTGCCTGGAGTAACAGCTACGAGCAGTACTTC
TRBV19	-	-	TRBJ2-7	CASSMGGRGYEQYF	TGTGCCAGTAGTATGGGGGGTCGGGGGTACGAGCAGTACTTC
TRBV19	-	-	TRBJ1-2	CASSMEGVYGYTF	TGTGCCAGTAGTATGGAGGGAGTCTATGGCTACACCTTC
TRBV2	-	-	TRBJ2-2	CASSEEVEGTGELFF	TGTGCCAGCAGTGAAGAGGTAGAGGGCACCGGGGAGCTGTTTTTT
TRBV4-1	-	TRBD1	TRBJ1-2	CASSQAQGAMGYTF	TGCGCCAGCAGCCAAGCCCAGGGGGCAATGGGCTACACCTTC
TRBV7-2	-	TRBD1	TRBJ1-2	CASSLTGPDYGYTF	TGTGCCAGCAGCTTGACAGGGCCCGACTATGGCTACACCTTC
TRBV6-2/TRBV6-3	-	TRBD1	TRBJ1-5	CASSFSTGGHEPQHF	TGTGCCAGCAGTTTCTCGACAGGGGGCCATGAGCCCCAGCATTTT
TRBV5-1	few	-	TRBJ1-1	CASSSSRESTEAFF	TGCGCCAGCAGCTCATCCAGGGAATCCACTGAAGCTTTCTTT
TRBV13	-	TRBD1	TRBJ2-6	CASSSRDRGTIGANVLTF	TGTGCCAGCAGCTCTAGGGACAGGGGCACAATTGGGGCCAACGTCCTGACTTTC
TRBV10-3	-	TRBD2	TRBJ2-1	CAIGGLAGALNEQFF	TGTGCCATCGGCGGACTAGCGGGGGCTCTTAATGAGCAGTTCTTC
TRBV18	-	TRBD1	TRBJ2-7	CASSPGTGTDEQYF	TGTGCCAGCTCACCAGGGACAGGGACGGACGAGCAGTACTTC
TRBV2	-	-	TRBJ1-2	CASSVEGTLGYTF	TGTGCCAGCAGTGTGGAAGGGACTCTGGGCTACACCTTC
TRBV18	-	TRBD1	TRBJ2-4	CASSPSRTGENIQYF	TGTGCCAGCTCACCAAGCCGGACAGGTGAAAACATTCAGTACTTC